Below are 26 T cell receptor beta chains sequenced from a single sample in a study of Graves' ophthalmopathy and Graves' hyperthyroidism. As the template, RNA transcripts were used to amplify TCR beta CDR3 regions. RT-PCR in the first round used HTBI primers; a second-round multiplex PCR followed. Using its own MiXCR run on the multiplex PCR reads, TCRdb lists one record per CDR3 protein. This table has 500,000 to 700,000 distinct CDR3 sequences, about 24% appearing once. The sequencing sample was made of peripheral blood. Receptors originate from a woman aged 18-29 years with stable Graves' hyperthyroidism. Some clones in this sample may be carry-over from other donors' samples.

V gene TRBV30 combines with J gene TRBJ2-5; D is perhaps TRBD1 or TRBD2 (5 bases each). The length of the CDR3 is 15 residues. Between the trimmed V and J ends, which lost 3 bases and 1 base, there was a span of 15 bases. Germline CDR1 and CDR2: GTSNPN and SVGIG (reference sequence). CDR3 bases: TGTGCCTGGAGCACGGGGCAGGGAACCCAAGAGACCCAGTACTTC. Its protein is CAWSTGQGTQETQYF.

This clonotype has ten or more counts. The chain joins TRBV29-1 to TRBJ1-2, with D unclear. Trimming left V 3 bases short and J 6 bases short, with 14 bases between. This CDR3 region has 13 residues. Germline CDR1 reads SQVTM; CDR2 reads ANQGSEA. DNA of the CDR3: TGCAGCGTTGATAAAACAGCGTCCCATGGCTACACCTTC. Translation gives CSVDKTASHGYTF. Drawing the rest from reference TRBV29-1 and TRBJ1-2, the complete variable domain is SAVISQKPSRDICQRGTSLTIQCQVDSQVTMMFWYRQQPGQSLTLIATANQGSEATYESGFVIDKFPISRPNLTFSTLTVSNMSPEDSSIYLCSVDKTASHGYTFGSGTRLTVV.

The chain couples TRBV28 to TRBJ1-1; TRBD1 might be the D (5 bases). This CDR3 is built from 13 residues. Trimming removed 5 bases at V and 3 bases at J, with 10 bases between. Germline V gives CDR1 MDHEN, CDR2 SYDVKM. CDR3 region: CASSDSPDTEAFF. The CDR3, as DNA: TGTGCCAGCAGTGACAGTCCTGACACTGAAGCTTTCTTT.

This clonotype was detected ten times or more. V is TRBV12-3 or TRBV12-4 and J is TRBJ1-5; no definite D call. The CDR3 is 14 residues long. Trimming stripped 3 bases from V and 0 bases from J, with 6 bases between. The CDR3, as DNA: TGTGCCAGCAGTTTTTCAGTTAGCAATCAGCCCCAGCATTTT. This codes for CASSFSVSNQPQHF.

The sample holds many counts of this clonotype. The chain uses TRBV29-1 and TRBJ1-2; D call uncertain. V gave up 2 bases and J gave up 6 bases, with 4 bases separating them. CDR1 is SQVTM, CDR2 ANQGSEA, per germline. The CDR3 runs to 10 residues. The CDR3 loop reads CSVEWDGYTF. CDR3 DNA: TGCAGCGTTGAATGGGATGGCTACACCTTC.

This clonotype was counted ten times or more. The chain uses TRBV11-2 and TRBJ2-5; the match to TRBD1 covers 7 bases. The V segment lost 5 bases and the J segment 1 base; nucleotides outside the gene matches: 7. Germline CDR1 and CDR2: SGHAT and FQNNGV. This CDR3 region has 15 residues. The chain's CDR3 is CASSQQTGTQETQYF. In DNA form, the CDR3 reads TGTGCCAGCAGCCAACAGACAGGGACCCAAGAGACCCAGTACTTC.

The rearrangement joins TRBV20-1 to TRBJ2-5; 10 bases fit TRBD2. The CDR3 has 12 residues. Trimming took 7 bases from V and 5 from J; bases not matched to a gene: 4. In germline, CDR1 is DFQATT, CDR2 SNEGSKA (reference sequence). The CDR3 sequence is CSVETSGETQYF. The CDR3 nucleotides read TGCAGTGTTGAGACTAGCGGGGAGACCCAGTACTTC.

This clonotype was detected only a few times. J is TRBJ1-2 and V is TRBV28, with a weak D call TRBD1 (5 bases). The CDR3 runs 17 residues. The germline V and J ends were trimmed by 5 bases and 1 base, with 20 bases remaining between them. CDR1 and CDR2 from the germline V gene are MDHEN and SYDVKM. The CDR3 spells CASSRPGTAGLNYGYTF. CDR3 DNA sequence: TGTGCCAGCAGTCGTCCCGGGACCGCGGGGCTTAACTATGGCTACACCTTC.

In this sample, this clonotype turned up many times. This chain links TRBV24-1 with TRBJ1-5; D gene ambiguous. CDR3 size: 13 residues. Deletions cut 4 bases from V and 4 bases from J, with 7 bases between. The germline V gene encodes CDR1 KGHDR and CDR2 SFDVKD. CDR3 loop: CATSEGGNQPQHF. As DNA, the CDR3 is TGTGCCACCAGTGAGGGAGGTAATCAGCCCCAGCATTTT.

This chain joins TRBV20-1 and TRBJ2-7; 12 bases fit TRBD2. Losses at the gene ends were 6 bases for V and 3 bases for J; bases not matched to a gene: 6. Germline CDR1 is DFQATT and CDR2 is SNEGSKA (reference sequence). This CDR3 is built from 14 residues. CDR3 sequence: CSASPGLAGYEQYF. The CDR3 bases are TGCAGTGCCTCCCCGGGACTAGCGGGCTACGAGCAGTACTTC.

This clonotype was detected ten times or more. The chain couples TRBV11-2 to TRBJ1-1, with a weak D call TRBD1 (5 bases). V was cut by 0 bases and J by 1 base, with 12 bases left in between. The germline V gene has CDR1 SGHAT and CDR2 FQNNGV. The CDR3 runs 16 residues. CDR3 region: CASSLDGVGANTEAFF. For the CDR3, the DNA is TGTGCCAGCAGCTTAGATGGGGTAGGGGCGAACACTGAAGCTTTCTTT.

This clonotype was seen many times. The chain joins TRBV27 to TRBJ2-5; the D gene is possibly TRBD2 (6 bases). Germline V gene lookup returns CDR1 MNHEY and CDR2 SMNVEV (reference sequence). The CDR3 length is 14 residues. Trimming removed 4 bases from V and 3 bases from J, with 12 bases in between. CDR3 in DNA: TGTGCCAGCAGTTCCGCCGAGCGGGAAGAGACCCAGTACTTC. This codes for CASSSAEREETQYF.

This clonotype was recorded at least ten times. J is TRBJ1-2 and V is TRBV30; 9 positions agree with TRBD1. The CDR3 extends over 11 amino acids. The trim removed 7 bases at V and 7 bases at J, leaving 4 bases unmatched. Germline values: CDR1 GTSNPN, CDR2 SVGIG (reference sequence). CDR3 nucleotide sequence: TGTGCCTCCGGACAGGGGTTTGGCTACACCTTC. Encoded protein: CASGQGFGYTF.

This clonotype was observed many times. The chain is built from TRBV7-6 and TRBJ2-2; D is undetermined. The CDR3 is 12 residues long. The germline CDR1 and CDR2 sequences are SGHVS and FNYEAQ. With 1 base removed from V and 6 bases from J, the gap between germline ends came to 3 bases. CDR3 DNA: TGTGCCAGCAGCTTAGGCCCCGGGGAGCTGTTTTTT. Its translation is CASSLGPGELFF.

This clonotype was counted between two and nine times. V and J are TRBV27 and TRBJ2-7, with 8 positions matching TRBD2. Trimming removed 6 bases from V and 6 bases from J; junction bases left unmatched: 10. Germline loops: CDR1 MNHEY, CDR2 SMNVEV (reference sequence). CDR3 length: 14 amino acids. CDR3 in DNA: TGTGCCAGCAGCTGGGTGAGCGGGAGCCCCGAGCAGTACTTC. Encoded protein: CASSWVSGSPEQYF.

This clonotype has at least ten counts. The rearrangement uses TRBV4-2 and TRBJ1-2; D is unclear. Between the trimmed V and J ends, which lost 7 bases and 2 bases, there was a span of 14 bases. The CDR3 spans 14 residues. Germline CDR1 is LGHNA and CDR2 is YNFKEQ. The CDR3 is CASKEGSSNYGYTF. CDR3 nucleotide sequence: TGTGCCAGCAAGGAGGGCAGCTCCAACTATGGCTACACCTTC.

The CDR3 loop reads CASSDPSGGGRYGYTF. The CDR3 DNA sequence: TGTGCCAGCAGTGATCCCTCTGGGGGCGGGAGGTATGGCTACACCTTC. The rearrangement joins TRBV6-1 to TRBJ1-2, with TRBD1 as a possible D gene (6 bases). V was pared by 3 bases and J by 5 bases, with 19 bases between. This CDR3 has 16 residues. Per germline, CDR1 MNHNS and CDR2 SASEGT.

V and J are TRBV19 and TRBJ2-2, with TRBD1 matching 7 bases. Germline loops: CDR1 LNHDA, CDR2 SQIVND (reference sequence). The CDR3 has 13 amino acids. V lost 11 bases, J lost 1 base, and 4 bases stayed unmatched. The CDR3 bases are TGTGCCGGACAGGCTCAGAACACCGGGGAGCTGTTTTTT. Amino acid sequence: CAGQAQNTGELFF.

Ten or more counts support this clonotype. The chain uses TRBV12-3 or TRBV12-4 and TRBJ1-5; D remains unclear. CDR3 length: 13 residues. Between the trimmed V and J ends, which lost 3 bases and 2 bases, there was a span of 5 bases. DNA of the CDR3: TGTGCCAGCAGTTTCTCTGGCAATCAGCCCCAGCATTTT. Residues: CASSFSGNQPQHF.

This clonotype appeared many times. J is TRBJ1-1 and V is TRBV12-3 or TRBV12-4; D is unresolved. V was trimmed by 5 bases and J by 0 bases, leaving 10 bases between them. This CDR3 is 14 amino acids long. For the CDR3, the DNA is TGTGCCAGCAGTCCCGACGGACTGAACACTGAAGCTTTCTTT. This translates into CASSPDGLNTEAFF.

This clonotype was detected only a few times. This chain connects TRBV20-1 to TRBJ1-6; 8 nucleotides line up with TRBD1. Germline V gene sequence: CDR1 DFQATT, CDR2 SNEGSKA (reference sequence). This CDR3 region has 18 residues. V was clipped by 2 bases and J by 7 bases; unmatched bases: 16. CDR3 sequence reads: CSARPGAGGAFSNSPLHF. In DNA form, the CDR3 reads TGCAGTGCTAGACCGGGGGCAGGGGGCGCATTTTCGAATTCACCCCTCCACTTT.

The sample holds many counts of this clonotype. The chain employs TRBV6-1 and TRBJ1-3, with D possibly matching TRBD1 (6 bases). Trimming removed 5 bases at V and 4 bases at J, with 12 bases between. This CDR3 is built from 14 residues. Germline CDR1 is MNHNS and CDR2 is SASEGT. CDR3 loop: CASSPGTNGNTIYF. The CDR3 region has the DNA TGTGCCAGCAGTCCCGGGACAAACGGAAACACCATATATTTT.

This clonotype was observed a handful of times. The chain links TRBV27 to TRBJ1-4; no reliable D call. This CDR3 has 15 amino acids. The V end lost 4 bases, the J end lost 10 bases, and 19 bases lay between the germline ends. Germline CDR1 and CDR2: MNHEY and SMNVEV (reference sequence). CDR3 DNA: TGTGCCAGCAGTTGGCGTCCTAGGAGTGAAGGAAAACTGTTTTTT. It yields the protein CASSWRPRSEGKLFF.

A note on this clonotype: A read error is possible here, since a much larger clone lies one base away. This chain links TRBV30 with TRBJ1-1; 7 bases align to TRBD1. This CDR3 spans 11 amino acids. Germline V CDR1 and CDR2: GTSNPN, SVGIG (reference sequence). CDR3 coding DNA: TGTGCCTGGAGGGCAGGGGGGCAAGCTCTCTTT. Protein sequence: CAWRAGGQALF.

This clonotype was counted many times. V usage is TRBV6-5 and J usage is TRBJ2-5; 7 nucleotides align to TRBD1. The CDR3 spans 15 residues. Looked up from germline, CDR1 is MNHEY and CDR2 is SVGAGI. With 2 bases clipped from V and 5 bases from J, the junction kept 8 bases outside the gene matches. This CDR3 reads CASSYLGTARETQYF. In DNA, the CDR3 is TGTGCCAGCAGTTACCTCGGGACAGCCCGGGAGACCCAGTACTTC.

J is TRBJ2-7 and V is TRBV7-9; D is uncertain. This CDR3 region has 13 residues. Trimming removed 8 bases from V and 0 bases from J, with 11 bases in between. In germline, CDR1 is SEHNR, CDR2 FQNEAQ (reference sequence). The CDR3 nucleotides are TGTGCCAGCTGGGGTGAGAGCTCCTACGAGCAGTACTTC. Translation: CASWGESSYEQYF. The full variable domain, completed using reference TRBV7-9 and TRBJ2-7, is DTGVSQNPRHKITKRGQNVTFRCDPISEHNRLYWYRQTLGQGPEFLTYFQNEAQLEKSRLLSDRFSAERPKGSFSTLEIQRTEQGDSAMYLCASWGESSYEQYFGPGTRLTVT.